This paragraph reports one TCR beta chain. Its antigen has not been determined. Within one base of it there is no much larger clone, and no base qualities were kept. Library prep was done by the immunoSEQ multiplex PCR assay. The original pipeline was this. A statistical classification framework was developed to diagnose cytomegalovirus status using the catalog of TCR beta chain sequences. TCRdb obtained this table from immuneACCESS and retained in-frame rearrangements with V and J assigned. These tables miss some clones; where compared with another copy, unresolved V genes account for less than half of the shortfall, and the remainder is unexplained. D and trimming come from the DNA, and the V and J calls and clone size come from that table. The sample records approximately 190,000 clones, 70% to 85% of which are singletons. The leading ten clones occupy 13% of the sample. From a lookup of the germline V gene, CDR1 and CDR2 are SNHLY and FYNNEI. Germline trimming: 6 bases from V, 5 bases from J; junction bases outside gene matches: 4. The cysteine opens and the phenylalanine closes a CDR3 of 13 amino acids. The only DNA kept is the CDR3, 39 bases in frame from the first base.

The record originates from a study of cytomegalovirus exposure and HLA in healthy donors (dated by TCRdb to about 2017). In terms of the full investigation: A later analysis indicated that the 130 or so validation repertoires were generated on the platform also employed for the roughly 730 repertoires of the first cohort. To predict cytomegalovirus infection status, the study brought together high-throughput TCR immunosequencing, statistical association of individual TCRs with disease status, and machine learning. The study aimed to test whether cataloging public T cell receptors could reveal signatures of past pathogen exposure. A separate validation cohort of about 110 different subjects was used in addition to the roughly 670-subject first cohort.

The donors belonged to the validation cohort of about 110 subjects, which was separate from the approximately 660-subject first cohort. Here is what the overall study found, with its caveats: All 120 or so repertoires were used to score co-occurrence in the validation cohort in a later analysis, because that analysis had no HLA typing for the cohort. The classifier was reported to diagnose cytomegalovirus status with high specificity and sensitivity in both the original and validation cohorts. A total of roughly 160 TCR beta chains were listed by the study as associated with cytomegalovirus. The authors suggested that the approach could potentially be extended to other disease states and immunological phenotypes. Across donors, most TCR sequences were observed very rarely, whereas some public TCRs were present in many individuals. In a later analysis, TCRs clustered in the first cohort were found to also tend to co-occur in the roughly 120 validation repertoires, with 90% to 95% of cluster scores above 0. In vitro tests confirmed that a few of the cytomegalovirus-associated TCR beta chains recognize cytomegalovirus antigens.

The chain joins TRBV2 to TRBJ1-5, and 7 bases in between align with TRBD1. The clonotype comes from a woman in her 30s in good health and CMV-seropositive. The sample taken for sequencing was PBMCs. The CDR3 region has the sequence CASRWTGDQPQHF. Here is the DNA: TGTGCCAGCAGATGGACAGGAGATCAGCCCCAGCATTTT.